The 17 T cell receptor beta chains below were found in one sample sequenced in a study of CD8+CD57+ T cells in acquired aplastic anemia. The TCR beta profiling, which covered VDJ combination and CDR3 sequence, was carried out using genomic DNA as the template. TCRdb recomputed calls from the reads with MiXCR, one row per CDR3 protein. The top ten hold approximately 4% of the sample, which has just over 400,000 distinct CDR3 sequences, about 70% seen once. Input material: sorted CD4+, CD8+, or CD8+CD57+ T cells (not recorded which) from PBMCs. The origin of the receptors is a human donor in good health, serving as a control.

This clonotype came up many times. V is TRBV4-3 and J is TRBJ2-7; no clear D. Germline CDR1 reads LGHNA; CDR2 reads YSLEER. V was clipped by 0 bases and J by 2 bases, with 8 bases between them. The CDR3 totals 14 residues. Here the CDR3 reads CASSQDPRTYEQYF. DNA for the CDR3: TGCGCCAGCAGCCAAGATCCACGTACCTACGAGCAGTACTTC.

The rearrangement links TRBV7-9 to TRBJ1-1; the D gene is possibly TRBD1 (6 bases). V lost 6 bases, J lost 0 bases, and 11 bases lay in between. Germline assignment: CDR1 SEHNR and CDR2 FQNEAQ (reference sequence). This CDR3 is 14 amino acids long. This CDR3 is CASRQGYMNTEAFF. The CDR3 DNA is TGTGCCAGCAGACAGGGTTATATGAACACTGAAGCTTTCTTT.

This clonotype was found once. The CDR3 region is CASSLDPGGRSGELFF. The CDR3 DNA sequence: TGTGCCAGCAGCTTAGATCCGGGGGGGCGAAGCGGGGAGCTGTTTTTT. The rearrangement joins TRBV11-2 to TRBJ2-2; TRBD2 aligns across 8 bases. In germline, CDR1 is SGHAT, CDR2 FQNNGV. The junction had 7 bases not matched to a gene; V was cut back by 0 bases and J by 7 bases. This CDR3 has 16 residues.

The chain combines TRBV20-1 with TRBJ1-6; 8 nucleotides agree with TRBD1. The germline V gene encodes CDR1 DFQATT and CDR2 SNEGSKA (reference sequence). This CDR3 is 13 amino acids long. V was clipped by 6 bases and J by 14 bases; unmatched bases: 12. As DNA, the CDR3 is TGCAGTGCCCCCAGGGGGCAAACTCCCTCCCTCCACTTT. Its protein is CSAPRGQTPSLHF.

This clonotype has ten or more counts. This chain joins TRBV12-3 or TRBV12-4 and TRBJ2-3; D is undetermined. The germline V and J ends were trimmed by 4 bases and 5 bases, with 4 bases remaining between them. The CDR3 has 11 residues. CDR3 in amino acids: CASSYGDTQYF. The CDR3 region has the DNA TGTGCCAGCAGTTACGGAGATACGCAGTATTTT.

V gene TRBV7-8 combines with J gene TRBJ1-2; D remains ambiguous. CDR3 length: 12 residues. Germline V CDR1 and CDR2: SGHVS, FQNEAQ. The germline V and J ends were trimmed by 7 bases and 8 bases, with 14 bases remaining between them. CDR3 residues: CASNPLIRGYTF. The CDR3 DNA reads TGTGCCAGCAATCCCCTCATAAGGGGCTACACCTTC.

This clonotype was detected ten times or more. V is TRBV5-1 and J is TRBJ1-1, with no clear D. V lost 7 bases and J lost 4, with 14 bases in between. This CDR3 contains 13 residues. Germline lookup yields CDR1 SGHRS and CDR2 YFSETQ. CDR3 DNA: TGCGCCAGCGGTCTAGCGTCGGTCACTGAAGCTTTCTTT. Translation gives CASGLASVTEAFF.

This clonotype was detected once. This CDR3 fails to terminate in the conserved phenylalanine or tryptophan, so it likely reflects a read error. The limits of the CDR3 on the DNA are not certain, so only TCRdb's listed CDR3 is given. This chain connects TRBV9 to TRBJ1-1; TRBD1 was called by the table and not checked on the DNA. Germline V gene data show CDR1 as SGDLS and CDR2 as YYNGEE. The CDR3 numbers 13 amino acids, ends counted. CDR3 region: CASSEGITGEAGI.

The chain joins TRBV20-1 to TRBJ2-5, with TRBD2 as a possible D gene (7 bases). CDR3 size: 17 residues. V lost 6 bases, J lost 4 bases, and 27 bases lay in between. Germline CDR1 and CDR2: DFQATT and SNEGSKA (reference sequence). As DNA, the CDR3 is TGCAGTGCAAAAGGGGGGGGGAGGCTGACGGTGAGAGAGACCCAGTACTTC. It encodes CSAKGGGRLTVRETQYF.

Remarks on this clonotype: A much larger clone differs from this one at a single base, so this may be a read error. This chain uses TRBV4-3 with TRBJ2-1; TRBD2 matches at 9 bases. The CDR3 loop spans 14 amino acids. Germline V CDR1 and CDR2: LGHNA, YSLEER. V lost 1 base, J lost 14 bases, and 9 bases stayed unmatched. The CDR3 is CASSQGLGGGGKFF. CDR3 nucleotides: TGCGCCAGCAGCCAAGGACTAGGCGGGGGGGGAAAGTTCTTC.

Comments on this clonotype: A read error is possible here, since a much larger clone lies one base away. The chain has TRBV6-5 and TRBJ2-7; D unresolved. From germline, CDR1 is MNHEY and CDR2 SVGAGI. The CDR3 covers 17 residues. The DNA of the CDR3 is TGTGCCATCAGTTTATCCCTCCCAGCGTGGACCAACTACGAGCAGTACTTC. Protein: CAISLSLPAWTNYEQYF.

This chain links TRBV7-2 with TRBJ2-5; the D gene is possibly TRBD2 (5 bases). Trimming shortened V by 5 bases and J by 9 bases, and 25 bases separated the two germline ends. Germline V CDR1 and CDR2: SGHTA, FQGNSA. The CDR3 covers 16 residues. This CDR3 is CASSVAAEGRNQPQYF. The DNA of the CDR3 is TGTGCCAGCAGCGTTGCAGCCGAGGGTCGCAATCAGCCCCAGTACTTC. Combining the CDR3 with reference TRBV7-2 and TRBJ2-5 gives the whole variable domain GAGVSQSPSNKVTEKGKDVELRCDPISGHTALYWYRQSLGQGLEFLIYFQGNSAPDKSGLPSDRFSAERTGGSVSTLTIQRTQQEDSAVYLCASSVAAEGRNQPQYFGPGTRLLVL.

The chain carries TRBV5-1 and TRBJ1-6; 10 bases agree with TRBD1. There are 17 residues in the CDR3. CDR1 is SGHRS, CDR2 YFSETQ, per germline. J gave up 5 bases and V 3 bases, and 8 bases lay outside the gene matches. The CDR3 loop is CASSWGTGAVNNSPLHF. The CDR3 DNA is TGCGCCAGCAGCTGGGGGACAGGGGCAGTCAATAATTCACCCCTCCACTTT.

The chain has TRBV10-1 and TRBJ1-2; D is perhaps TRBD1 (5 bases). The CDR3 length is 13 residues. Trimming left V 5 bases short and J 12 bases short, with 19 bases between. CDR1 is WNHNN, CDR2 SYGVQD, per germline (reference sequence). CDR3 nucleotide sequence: TGCGCCAGCAGTTCTCCGGGGCATGGTGCGGACACCTTC. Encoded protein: CASSSPGHGADTF.

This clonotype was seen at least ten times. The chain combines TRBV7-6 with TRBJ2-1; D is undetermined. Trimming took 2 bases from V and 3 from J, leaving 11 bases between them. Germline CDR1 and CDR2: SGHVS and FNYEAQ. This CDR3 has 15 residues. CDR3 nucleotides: TGTGCCAGCAGCTTATCCTCAGCTGGCTACAATGAGCAGTTCTTC. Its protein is CASSLSSAGYNEQFF. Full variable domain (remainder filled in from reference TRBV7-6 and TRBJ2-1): GAGVSQSPRYKVTKRGQDVALRCDPISGHVSLYWYRQALGQGPEFLTYFNYEAQQDKSGLPNDRFSAERPEGSISTLTIQRTEQRDSAMYRCASSLSSAGYNEQFFGPGTRLTVL.

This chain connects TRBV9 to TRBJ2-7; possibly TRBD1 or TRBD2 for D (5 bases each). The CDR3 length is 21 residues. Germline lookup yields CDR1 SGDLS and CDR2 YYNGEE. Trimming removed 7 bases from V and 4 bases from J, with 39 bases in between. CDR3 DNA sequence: TGTGCCAGCTCACCCCTTAGGAGAGCCGGGGCTAATGAGCCAACCGCGTACGAGCAGTACTTC. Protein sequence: CASSPLRRAGANEPTAYEQYF. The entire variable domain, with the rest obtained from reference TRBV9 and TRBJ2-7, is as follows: DSGVTQTPKHLITATGQRVTLRCSPRSGDLSVYWYQQSLDQGLQFLIQYYNGEERAKGNILERFSAQQFPDLHSELNLSSLELGDSALYFCASSPLRRAGANEPTAYEQYFGPGTRLTVT.

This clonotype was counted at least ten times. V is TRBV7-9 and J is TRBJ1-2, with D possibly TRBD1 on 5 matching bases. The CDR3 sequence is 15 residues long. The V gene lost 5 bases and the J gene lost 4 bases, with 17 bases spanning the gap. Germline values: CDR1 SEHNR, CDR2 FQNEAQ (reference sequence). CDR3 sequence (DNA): TGTGCCAGCAGCCGTACCGACAGTCTCCTCTATGGCTACACCTTC. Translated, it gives CASSRTDSLLYGYTF. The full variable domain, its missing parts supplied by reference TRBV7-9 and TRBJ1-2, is DTGVSQNPRHKITKRGQNVTFRCDPISEHNRLYWYRQTLGQGPEFLTYFQNEAQLEKSRLLSDRFSAERPKGSFSTLEIQRTEQGDSAMYLCASSRTDSLLYGYTFGSGTRLTVV.